This is a list of T cell receptor beta chains from one sample in a study of blood T cells in healthy people across ages. MiXCR, run by TCRdb on the 5' RACE reads, gives a single entry per CDR3 protein. The data show about 800,000 distinct CDR3 sequences, 20% to 25% seen once. This sample was also put to use in a study of T cells of mothers and their children.

The sequencing sample was made of blood. These receptors were obtained from a boy between 10 and 17 years old in good health. Both conserved end residues are part of each CDR3. The D gene is left open where the match is weak. The listing skips clone size in some rows; elsewhere it reads once, few, many or a size class.

j_call: TRBJ2-6
d_call: NA
clone_size: NA
v_call: TRBV29-1
cdr3_aa: CSVFFHTSVSGANVLTF
cdr3_nt: TGCAGCGTTTTTTTTCATACTTCGGTATCCGGGGCCAACGTCCTGACTTTC

j_call: TRBJ1-2
d_call: TRBD1
clone_size: NA
v_call: TRBV14
cdr3_aa: CASSPQQGYGYTF
cdr3_nt: TGTGCCAGCAGCCCCCAACAGGGGTATGGCTACACCTTC

j_call: TRBJ2-7
d_call: NA
clone_size: few
v_call: TRBV29-1
cdr3_aa: CSVEGLSYEQYF
cdr3_nt: TGCAGCGTTGAAGGCCTATCCTACGAGCAGTACTTC

j_call: TRBJ1-1
d_call: NA
clone_size: NA
v_call: TRBV12-3/TRBV12-4
cdr3_aa: CASNLGGFYRSTEAFF
cdr3_nt: TGTGCCAGCAACCTAGGGGGGTTTTATCGGAGCACTGAAGCTTTCTTT

j_call: TRBJ2-5
d_call: NA
clone_size: NA
v_call: TRBV6-2/TRBV6-3
cdr3_aa: CASSYPSDSGRNPETQYF
cdr3_nt: TGTGCCAGCAGTTATCCCTCCGATAGTGGAAGAAATCCAGAGACCCAGTACTTC

j_call: TRBJ1-6
d_call: TRBD1
clone_size: few
v_call: TRBV5-1
cdr3_aa: CASSLGTDNSPLHF
cdr3_nt: TGCGCCAGCAGCCTAGGGACAGACAATTCACCCCTCCACTTT

j_call: TRBJ2-1
d_call: NA
clone_size: NA
v_call: TRBV7-6
cdr3_aa: CASSLSRSYNEQFF
cdr3_nt: TGTGCCAGCAGCTTATCCCGCTCGTACAATGAGCAGTTCTTC

j_call: TRBJ2-2
d_call: NA
clone_size: NA
v_call: TRBV7-2
cdr3_aa: CASSHTETTGELFF
cdr3_nt: TGTGCCAGCAGCCACACCGAAACCACCGGGGAGCTGTTTTTT

j_call: TRBJ2-5
d_call: TRBD1
clone_size: NA
v_call: TRBV2
cdr3_aa: CASGTQGALETQYF
cdr3_nt: TGTGCCAGCGGAACGCAGGGGGCTCTTGAGACCCAGTACTTC

j_call: TRBJ1-6
d_call: NA
clone_size: NA
v_call: TRBV7-9
cdr3_aa: CASSFVGPNSPLHF
cdr3_nt: TGTGCCAGCAGCTTCGTCGGGCCTAATTCACCCCTCCACTTT

j_call: TRBJ2-1
d_call: NA
clone_size: many
v_call: TRBV4-1
cdr3_aa: CASSRDNEQFF
cdr3_nt: TGCGCCAGCAGCCGGGACAATGAGCAGTTCTTC

j_call: TRBJ2-1
d_call: TRBD1
clone_size: NA
v_call: TRBV7-9
cdr3_aa: CAIGTDLSNYNEQFF
cdr3_nt: TGTGCCATTGGGACAGACCTATCAAACTACAATGAGCAGTTCTTC

j_call: TRBJ1-2
d_call: NA
clone_size: few
v_call: TRBV7-2
cdr3_aa: CASSLAGLESKYTF
cdr3_nt: TGTGCCAGCAGCTTAGCTGGGCTAGAGAGTAAATACACCTTC